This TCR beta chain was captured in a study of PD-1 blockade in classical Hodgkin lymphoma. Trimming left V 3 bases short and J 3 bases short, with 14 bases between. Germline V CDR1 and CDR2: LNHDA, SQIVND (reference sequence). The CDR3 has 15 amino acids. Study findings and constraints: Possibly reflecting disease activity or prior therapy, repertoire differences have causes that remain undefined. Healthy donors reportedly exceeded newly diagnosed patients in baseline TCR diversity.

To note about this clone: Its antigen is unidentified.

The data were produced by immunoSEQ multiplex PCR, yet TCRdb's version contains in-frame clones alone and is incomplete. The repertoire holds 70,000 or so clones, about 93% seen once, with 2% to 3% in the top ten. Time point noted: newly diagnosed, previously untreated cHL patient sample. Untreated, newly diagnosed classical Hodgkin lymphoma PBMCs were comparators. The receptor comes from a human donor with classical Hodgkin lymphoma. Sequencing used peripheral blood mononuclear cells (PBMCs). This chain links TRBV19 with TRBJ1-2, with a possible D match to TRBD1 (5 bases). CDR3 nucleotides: TGTGCCAGTAGTATTTACCTTAGAGGGGACTATGGCTACACCTTC. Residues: CASSIYLRGDYGYTF.